Below are 5 T cell receptor beta chains sequenced from a single sample in a study of beta chain features in type 1 diabetes. Reverse transcription of all isolated RNA meant that expressed TCRB transcripts were sequenced. Data came from immunoSEQ multiplex PCR; TCRdb stores just in-frame clones and leaves some out. The sample records about 44,000 clones, around 50% being singletons. Sequences were obtained from Tregs from blood. The receptors stem from a woman in her late teens or twenties in good health.

The V call is TRBV18, the J call TRBJ2-3; unclear D gene. V was shortened by 4 bases and J by 6 bases, with 11 bases between the two germline ends. Germline V CDR1 and CDR2: KGHSH, LQKENI. The CDR3 spans 13 residues. This CDR3 is CASSLRRQDTQYF. The CDR3 DNA reads TGTGCCAGCTCACTTAGGCGGCAGGATACGCAGTATTTT.

This clone has just a few counts. The gene calls are TRBV7-8 and TRBJ2-1; tentative D call: TRBD1 (5 bases). Germline V gene sequence: CDR1 SGHVS, CDR2 FQNEAQ. This CDR3 comprises 13 residues. V lost 5 bases and J lost 4, with 9 bases in between. The DNA of the CDR3 is TGTGCCAGCAGCCTAGACAGTTACAATGAGCAGTTCTTC. Translated: CASSLDSYNEQFF.

This clone turned up a few times. One end of the junction is discordant with germline, which a read error may explain. The V call is TRBV7-7, the J call TRBJ2-1; D perhaps matches TRBD2 (5 bases). The CDR3 sequence is 15 residues long. CDR1 and CDR2 from the germline V gene are SSHAT and FNYEAQ (reference sequence). CDR3 DNA sequence: TGTGCTAGCAGCCCTGACGTCGGGACCTACAATGAGCAGTTCTTC. Protein product: CASSPDVGTYNEQFF. Full variable domain (missing parts from reference TRBV7-7 and TRBJ2-1): GAGVSQSPRYKVTKRGQDVTLRCDPISSHATLYWYQQALGQGPEFLTYFNYEAQPDKSGLPSDRFSAERPEGSISTLTIQRTEQRDSAMYRCASSPDVGTYNEQFFGPGTRLTVL.

This chain connects TRBV10-1 to TRBJ2-1; 12 nucleotides match TRBD2. Germline assignment: CDR1 WNHNN and CDR2 SYGVQD (reference sequence). After removal of 5 bases from V and 3 bases from J, the junction contained 20 bases not matched to a gene. CDR3 length: 21 residues. The CDR3 region is CASSPLPGGSSGRAFYNEQFF. As DNA, the CDR3 is TGCGCCAGCAGTCCGCTCCCCGGTGGGTCTAGCGGGAGGGCCTTCTACAATGAGCAGTTCTTC.

The J gene is TRBJ1-2, the V gene TRBV30; 9 bases fit TRBD1. The V gene's germline CDR1 is GTSNPN and CDR2 SVGIG (reference sequence). Trimming cost V 2 bases and J 7 bases; bases outside gene matches: 8. There are 14 residues in the CDR3. CDR3 residues: CAWSTGQGIRGYTF. The CDR3 DNA reads TGTGCCTGGAGTACGGGACAGGGAATACGTGGCTACACCTTC.